These T cell receptor beta chains were read from a single sample in a study of OX40 agonist ivuxolimab in advanced cancers. Sequencing was performed with immunoSEQ multiplex PCR; in TCRdb, only in-frame clones are kept and a portion is missing. This table holds about 84,000 clones, approximately 93% found once. The sample in question was CD4+ or CD8+ T cells sorted from blood, obtained in a trial of the OX40 agonist ivuxolimab. The receptors originated from an adult with an advanced solid tumor such as melanoma, head and neck, liver or kidney cancer. Each CDR3 is given with its conserved first and last residue. A D gene is named only where the DNA matches it firmly. Clone size is shown for a subset of rows, as once, few, many or a class of expanded clone.

CDR3,DNA,V,size,D,J
CASRKRDGPYEQYF,TGCGCCAGCAGAAAACGTGACGGACCCTACGAGCAGTACTTC,TRBV23-1,-,-,TRBJ2-7
CASSLKALLAGGIGETQYF,TGCGCCAGCAGCCTTAAAGCCCTCCTAGCGGGAGGTATAGGGGAGACCCAGTACTTC,TRBV5-1,-,TRBD2,TRBJ2-5
CASRRGQGDTEAFF,TGTGCCAGCAGGAGGGGGCAGGGGGACACTGAAGCTTTCTTT,TRBV2,-,TRBD1,TRBJ1-1
CATRGTGAEAFF,TGTGCCACTCGAGGGACAGGGGCTGAAGCTTTCTTT,TRBV6-4,-,TRBD1,TRBJ1-1
CASSLGWQATTDTQYF,TGTGCCAGCAGCTTAGGATGGCAGGCTACCACAGATACGCAGTATTTT,TRBV7-9,-,-,TRBJ2-3
CASSMEGGSNQPQHF,TGTGCCAGCAGCATGGAAGGGGGATCCAATCAGCCCCAGCATTTT,TRBV5-8,-,-,TRBJ1-5
CASSYSGPYSNQPQHF,TGTGCCAGCAGTTACTCTGGACCATATAGCAATCAGCCCCAGCATTTT,TRBV6-5,few,-,TRBJ1-5
CASSFKPGQGFFTGELFF,TGTGCCAGCAGCTTCAAACCGGGACAGGGATTTTTCACCGGGGAGCTGTTTTTT,TRBV11-2,-,TRBD1,TRBJ2-2
CASSHGNQQETQYF,TGTGCCAGCAGCCACGGCAACCAACAAGAGACCCAGTACTTC,TRBV7-9,-,-,TRBJ2-5
CASSPGTSSYEQYF,TGTGCCAGCAGCCCCGGGACCAGCTCCTACGAGCAGTACTTC,TRBV9,-,-,TRBJ2-7
CASSQEWSGTYEQYF,TGTGCCAGCAGCCAAGAATGGAGCGGAACCTACGAGCAGTACTTC,TRBV11-2,-,-,TRBJ2-7
CASSQEVSGTKLFLETQYF,TGCGCCAGCAGCCAAGAGGTGTCCGGGACAAAACTCTTTCTAGAGACCCAGTACTTC,TRBV4-3,-,-,TRBJ2-5
CASEQGANEQFF,TGTGCCAGCGAACAGGGGGCTAATGAGCAGTTCTTC,TRBV28,-,TRBD1,TRBJ2-1